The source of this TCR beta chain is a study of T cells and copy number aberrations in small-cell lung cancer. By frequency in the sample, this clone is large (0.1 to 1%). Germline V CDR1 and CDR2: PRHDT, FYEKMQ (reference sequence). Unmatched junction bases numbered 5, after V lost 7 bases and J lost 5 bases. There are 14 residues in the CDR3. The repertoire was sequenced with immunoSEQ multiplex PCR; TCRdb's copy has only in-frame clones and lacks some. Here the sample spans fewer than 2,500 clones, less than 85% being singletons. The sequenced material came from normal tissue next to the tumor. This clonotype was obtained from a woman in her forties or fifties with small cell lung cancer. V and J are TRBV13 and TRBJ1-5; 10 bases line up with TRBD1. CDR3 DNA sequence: TGTGCCAGCACCCTCGGACAGGGGGATCAGCCCCAGCATTTT. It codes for CASTLGQGDQPQHF.